Listed below are T cell receptor beta chains from one sample, sequenced in a study of cytomegalovirus exposure and HLA in healthy donors. TCRdb's copy holds only in-frame clones and misses some; the assay was immunoSEQ multiplex PCR. The data contain more than 95,000 clones, approximately 70% of them singletons. The material sequenced was PBMCs. The receptor source for this set is a woman in her thirties or forties in good health and CMV-seropositive. CDR3s leave out the opening cysteine and the closing phenylalanine or tryptophan. The order of the fields is CDR3 length, V gene, CDR3 protein.

>13|TRBV30
AWSVSGSDTGELF
>11|TRBV19
ASRTGTGPGYT
>14|TRBV12-2
ASRFTKRDFYNEQF
>12|TRBV27
ASAQQGTNQPQH
>13|TRBV5-3
ARSLTDRVSEKLF
>12|TRBV28
ASSLRTGNQPQH
>13|TRBV6-1
ASSEEVGAVHEQY
>10|TRBV25-1
ASRLSTGKAF
>12|TRBV27
ASSPGLAGYEQY
>15|TRBV14
ASSQGRGGLRTYEQY
>12|TRBV2
ASRGGVAKNIQY
>13|TRBV9
ASSVGTSVSDTQY
>8|TRBV20-1
SARGGEAF
>13|TRBV4-1
ASSRAGGLAGELF
>13|TRBV28
ASSHGGPNTGELF
>12|TRBV13
ASSSGLSPYTQY
>12|TRBV18
ASSPQPGPNIQY
>12|TRBV29-1
SASRTSGTYEQY
>13|TRBV7-3
ASSPRLAGVHEQF
>12|TRBV6-5
ASSEGQVMPEAF
>13|TRBV27
ASSFSHPGHYGYT
>14|TRBV13
ASSFQGARITGELF
>16|TRBV4-2
ASSEEGYGGGSNQPQH
>14|TRBV7-3
ASSLSGASITETQY
>13|TRBV6-5
ASKRDSGNSYEQY
>15|TRBV7-7
ASSCPPGQGKNSPLH
>11|TRBV5-6
ASSLIYGYEQY
>14|TRBV4-1
ASSPLDRGYTDTQY
>12|TRBV7-2
ASSSGVPPDEQF
>11|TRBV10-3
AISAGQGDIQY
>13|TRBV27
ASSFTGIRSYEQF
>16|TRBV7-9
ASSTHSRDGGANYGYT
>9|TRBV6-5
KSAGRNEQY
>14|TRBV15
ATSSVGVQGTTEAF
>10|TRBV29-1
SVEGQGHEQY
>11|TRBV25-1
ASTAGRGNTIY
>13|TRBV7-3
ASSLLGTGQETQY
>14|TRBV28
ASSPNEGQGRSPLH
>13|TRBV7-8
ASSPHRGPSYEQY
>12|TRBV7-2
ASSLVPENYGYT